The 30 T cell receptor beta chains in this list originate from one sample, sequenced in a study of T-cell memory formation after mild COVID-19. TCRdb processed the 5' RACE reads anew with MiXCR; each CDR3 protein has one entry. The top ten hold 3.5% of the sample, which has 200,000 to 250,000 distinct CDR3 sequences, around 9.5% seen once. The sample comprised PBMCs or a T cell subset sorted from them (not recorded which). The receptors were gathered from a man aged 18 to 29 who had mild COVID-19 (a few samples of this study predate the infection). Cell type and time point are not known.

This clonotype occurred a few times. The genes are TRBV10-3 and TRBJ2-5, with 9 bases aligning to TRBD1. Germline CDR1 ENHRY, CDR2 SYGVKD. Germline trimming cut 7 bases from V and 4 bases from J; bases unmatched to any gene: 10. CDR3 size: 15 residues. The CDR3 sequence is CAITRDREARETQYF. The CDR3, as DNA: TGTGCCATCACTAGGGACAGGGAGGCTCGAGAGACCCAGTACTTC.

This clonotype was observed a handful of times. The chain employs TRBV12-3 or TRBV12-4 and TRBJ1-5, with 7 bases identical to TRBD1. The length of the CDR3 is 14 residues. V was clipped by 7 bases and J by 10 bases; unmatched bases: 13. CDR3 sequence: CASNVGAQGNPQHF. The CDR3 coding sequence is TGTGCCAGCAATGTTGGAGCACAGGGGAATCCCCAGCATTTT.

The CDR3 region has the DNA TGTGCCAGCAGCGAAGCGGGGGGCATCATCCCCACAGATACGCAGTATTTT. Amino acid sequence: CASSEAGGIIPTDTQYF. The J gene is TRBJ2-3, the V gene TRBV12-3 or TRBV12-4; 9 bases align to TRBD2. V lost 6 bases to trimming and J lost 2 bases; unmatched junction nucleotides: 12. The CDR3 spans 17 residues.

This clonotype has a count of ten or more. The chain employs TRBV14 and TRBJ2-5; 10 positions agree with TRBD2. The CDR3 spans 16 residues. Germline V lookup: CDR1 SGHDN, CDR2 FVKESK. Trimming cost V 4 bases and J 2 bases; bases outside gene matches: 7. The CDR3 nucleotides are TGTGCCAGCAGCCGAAGCGGGGGGGCGACTCAAGAGACCCAGTACTTC. Amino acid sequence: CASSRSGGATQETQYF.

This clonotype occurred many times. V is TRBV28 and J is TRBJ2-7, with a weak D call TRBD2 (6 bases). With 6 bases removed from V and 4 bases from J, the gap between germline ends came to 22 bases. Germline-derived CDR1 and CDR2 are MDHEN and SYDVKM. CDR3 length: 16 residues. CDR3 coding DNA: TGTGCCAGCAGACCTTCCGGGACTTCCCTTACGTACGAGCAGTACGTC. Its translation is CASRPSGTSLTYEQYV.

The chain employs TRBV24-1 and TRBJ2-1; either TRBD1 or TRBD2 may fit D (5 bases each). This CDR3 is 16 amino acids long. V lost 4 bases and J lost 6, with 18 bases in between. CDR1 is KGHDR, CDR2 SFDVKD, per germline. CDR3 coding DNA: TGTGCCACCAGTGACCTGACCCCATGGGGGTTCAATGAGCAGTTCTTC. It encodes CATSDLTPWGFNEQFF.

The chain links TRBV5-5 to TRBJ1-2; D is perhaps TRBD1 (5 bases). V was shortened by 1 base and J by 3 bases, with 7 bases between the two germline ends. CDR3 length: 13 amino acids. Germline loops: CDR1 SGHKS, CDR2 YYEKEE (reference sequence). CDR3 region: CASSLQGYYGYTF. CDR3 nucleotides: TGTGCCAGCAGCTTGCAGGGCTACTATGGCTACACCTTC.

This clonotype was recorded many times. This chain uses TRBV12-3 or TRBV12-4 with TRBJ2-1; 16 bases agree with TRBD2. This CDR3 is built from 16 residues. The junction had 6 bases not matched to a gene; V was cut back by 4 bases and J by 9 bases. CDR3: CASSWGLAGGRGEQFF. The CDR3 coding sequence is TGTGCCAGCAGTTGGGGACTAGCGGGGGGGCGTGGTGAGCAGTTCTTC.

The chain employs TRBV7-2 and TRBJ2-5, with D maybe TRBD2 (6 bases). Trimming stripped 5 bases from V and 2 bases from J, with 15 bases between. In germline, CDR1 is SGHTA, CDR2 FQGNSA. This CDR3 comprises 15 residues. CDR3 sequence (DNA): TGTGCCAGCAGCCGATCCGGGGGTGGTCAAGAGACCCAGTACTTC. Its translation is CASSRSGGGQETQYF.

This clonotype was counted between two and nine times. V and J are TRBV12-3 or TRBV12-4 and TRBJ2-2; no clear D gene. CDR3 size: 16 residues. The ends were cut back, 5 bases at V and 3 bases at J, with 16 bases in the middle. The CDR3 nucleotides are TGTGCCAGCAGTGTTCGCCCCGTGGGTTACACCGGGGAGCTGTTTTTT. Protein sequence: CASSVRPVGYTGELFF.

This clonotype was found a few times. V gene TRBV5-1 combines with J gene TRBJ2-3; TRBD2 matches at 13 bases. CDR1 and CDR2 (germline): SGHRS, YFSETQ. The CDR3 spans 18 residues. The J segment lost 3 bases and the V segment lost 3 bases, leaving 10 bases of the junction unmatched. The CDR3 loop is CASSSGLAGAGITDTQYF. CDR3 nucleotide sequence: TGCGCCAGCAGCTCTGGACTAGCGGGGGCGGGTATAACAGATACGCAGTATTTT.

The chain uses TRBV7-2 and TRBJ2-3; weak D call: TRBD2 (5 bases). Germline V gives CDR1 SGHTA, CDR2 FQGNSA. V dropped 1 base and J dropped 1 base, with 15 bases sitting between them. The CDR3 consists of 17 residues. DNA for the CDR3: TGTGCCAGCAGCTTAGGTACTGCGGGCCTGGGCACAGATACGCAGTATTTT. It translates to CASSLGTAGLGTDTQYF.

This clonotype has only a few counts. The chain carries TRBV20-1 and TRBJ2-3; no clear D gene. This CDR3 is 12 amino acids long. In germline, CDR1 is DFQATT, CDR2 SNEGSKA (reference sequence). Trimming took off 4 bases at V and 3 bases at J, with 8 bases between the two ends. CDR3 sequence: CSATQATDTQYF. The CDR3 bases are TGCAGTGCTACCCAGGCGACAGATACGCAGTATTTT.

The chain carries TRBV7-9 and TRBJ2-1; the match to TRBD1 covers 8 bases. CDR1 and CDR2 from the germline V gene are SEHNR and FQNEAQ (reference sequence). There are 15 residues in the CDR3. The V gene end was trimmed by 3 bases and the J gene end by 8 bases; junction bases not matched to a gene: 9. CDR3 DNA sequence: TGTGCCAGCAGCTTCCAGGGGGCGTTTAGCGATGAGCAGTTCTTC. It encodes CASSFQGAFSDEQFF.

This chain joins TRBV10-3 and TRBJ2-3; D may match TRBD1 or TRBD2 (6 bases each). CDR3 length: 14 amino acids. Trimming stripped 2 bases from V and 5 bases from J, with 11 bases between. Germline V gives CDR1 ENHRY, CDR2 SYGVKD. CDR3 region: CAISEEGGRDTQYF. In DNA, the CDR3 is TGTGCCATCAGTGAGGAGGGGGGTCGAGATACGCAGTATTTT.

The chain is built from TRBV7-2 and TRBJ1-1; weak D call: TRBD1 (6 bases). Germline V gene lookup returns CDR1 SGHTA and CDR2 FQGNSA. V was shortened by 4 bases and J by 7 bases, with 10 bases between the two germline ends. The CDR3 is 12 residues long. The CDR3 region has the DNA TGTGCCAGCAGCTCTACAGGGAATGAAGCTTTCTTT. Protein: CASSSTGNEAFF. Using reference TRBV7-2 and TRBJ1-1 for the parts outside the CDR3, the full variable domain is GAGVSQSPSNKVTEKGKDVELRCDPISGHTALYWYRQSLGQGLEFLIYFQGNSAPDKSGLPSDRFSAERTGGSVSTLTIQRTQQEDSAVYLCASSSTGNEAFFGQGTRLTVV.

This clonotype was recorded many times. The J gene is TRBJ2-7, the V gene TRBV20-1; 7 nucleotides align to TRBD2. Per germline, CDR1 DFQATT and CDR2 SNEGSKA (reference sequence). V trimming: 3 bases; J trimming: 6 bases; junction bases outside the gene matches: 11. The CDR3 runs to 14 residues. CDR3 DNA: TGCAGTGCTAGCCCCGTCCTAGCGGTCCGCGAGCAGTACTTC. Amino acids: CSASPVLAVREQYF.

This clonotype was seen repeatedly, ten times or more. The rearrangement links TRBV6-5 to TRBJ1-3, with D possibly being TRBD1 (6 bases). V dropped 4 bases and J dropped 0 bases, with 7 bases sitting between them. Germline CDR1 MNHEY, CDR2 SVGAGI. CDR3 size: 14 residues. This CDR3 is CASSLGGSGNTIYF. Written as DNA, the CDR3 is TGTGCCAGCAGTTTAGGGGGCTCTGGAAACACCATATATTTT.

This clonotype was observed a few times. The chain is built from TRBV5-1 and TRBJ1-1; no clear D. In germline, CDR1 is SGHRS, CDR2 YFSETQ. V dropped 4 bases and J dropped 5 bases, with 12 bases sitting between them. This CDR3 region has 13 residues. The CDR3 loop is CASSNPLVTEAFF. CDR3 nucleotide sequence: TGCGCCAGCAGCAATCCCCTCGTAACTGAAGCTTTCTTT.

This rearrangement joins TRBV29-1 to TRBJ2-3; 7 nucleotides align to TRBD1. Germline CDR1 reads SQVTM; CDR2 reads ANQGSEA. The CDR3 spans 14 residues. J was trimmed by 5 bases and V by 6 bases; bases with no gene match: 11. The CDR3 protein is CSVARDSREDTQYF. DNA of the CDR3: TGCAGCGTGGCCCGGGACAGCCGAGAAGATACGCAGTATTTT.

The chain employs TRBV7-7 and TRBJ2-5; D gene uncertain. Deletions cut 5 bases from V and 5 bases from J, with 18 bases between. The CDR3 length is 15 residues. Germline assignment: CDR1 SSHAT and CDR2 FNYEAQ (reference sequence). The CDR3 loop is CASSDKTGRTETQYF. CDR3 bases: TGTGCCAGCAGCGATAAGACGGGCCGTACGGAGACCCAGTACTTC. The full variable domain, its missing parts supplied by reference TRBV7-7 and TRBJ2-5, is GAGVSQSPRYKVTKRGQDVTLRCDPISSHATLYWYQQALGQGPEFLTYFNYEAQPDKSGLPSDRFSAERPEGSISTLTIQRTEQRDSAMYRCASSDKTGRTETQYFGPGTRLLVL.

The V call is TRBV28, the J call TRBJ2-3; D is possibly TRBD2 (5 bases). V was cut by 3 bases and J by 4 bases, with 17 bases left in between. The CDR3 contains 16 residues. In germline, CDR1 is MDHEN, CDR2 SYDVKM. The CDR3 nucleotides are TGTGCCAGCAGTTTTACACAGCAGGTCGGGGCAGATACGCAGTATTTT. Translation: CASSFTQQVGADTQYF. The full variable domain, completed using reference TRBV28 and TRBJ2-3, is DVKVTQSSRYLVKRTGEKVFLECVQDMDHENMFWYRQDPGLGLRLIYFSYDVKMKEKGDIPEGYSVSREKKERFSLILESASTNQTSMYLCASSFTQQVGADTQYFGPGTRLTVL.

In this sample, this clonotype turned up many times. V and J are TRBV5-6 and TRBJ1-6; 8 nucleotides agree with TRBD1. The CDR3 runs 15 residues. Germline loops: CDR1 SGHDT, CDR2 YYEEEE. The ends lost 4 bases at V and 10 bases at J; junction bases unmatched: 10. The CDR3 reads CASSRYGTGESPLHF. The CDR3 DNA reads TGTGCCAGCAGCCGGTACGGGACAGGCGAATCACCCCTCCACTTT.

This rearrangement joins TRBV6-5 to TRBJ2-5; no reliable D call. This CDR3 comprises 13 residues. Germline V gene data show CDR1 as MNHEY and CDR2 as SVGAGI. The V end lost 3 bases, the J end lost 4 bases, and 9 bases lay between the germline ends. The CDR3 sequence is CASSYDMTETQYF. The CDR3 bases are TGTGCCAGCAGTTATGACATGACAGAGACCCAGTACTTC.

Only a few counts were recorded for this clonotype. The rearrangement uses TRBV6-1 and TRBJ1-5, with a possible D match to TRBD1 (5 bases). Germline values: CDR1 MNHNS, CDR2 SASEGT. The CDR3 sequence is 12 residues long. Trimming stripped 7 bases from V and 7 bases from J, with 11 bases between. DNA of the CDR3: TGTGCCAGCACCAACGGGGGGCAGCCCCAGCATTTT. As protein: CASTNGGQPQHF.

This clonotype was seen ten or more times. The chain carries TRBV29-1 and TRBJ2-7; D is unresolved. The CDR3 runs to 11 residues. The germline V and J ends were trimmed by 6 bases and 10 bases, with 16 bases remaining between them. The germline V gene has CDR1 SQVTM and CDR2 ANQGSEA. The CDR3 reads CSVATPAAQYV. CDR3 nucleotide sequence: TGCAGCGTCGCAACACCGGCAGCCCAGTACGTC.

The J gene is TRBJ2-1, the V gene TRBV7-2; unclear D gene. The germline V and J ends were trimmed by 1 base and 2 bases, with 6 bases remaining between them. Germline V gene data show CDR1 as SGHTA and CDR2 as FQGNSA. The CDR3 spans 14 residues. This CDR3 reads CASSLGSAYNEQFF. The CDR3 coding sequence is TGTGCCAGCAGCTTAGGGTCCGCCTACAATGAGCAGTTCTTC.

This clonotype was observed a handful of times. CDR3 DNA: TGTGCCAGCAGCGACACTAGCGGGAATTACAATGAGCAGTTCTTC. As protein: CASSDTSGNYNEQFF. The genes are TRBV7-2 and TRBJ2-1; 10 nucleotides match TRBD2. Germline-derived CDR1 and CDR2 are SGHTA and FQGNSA. V lost 5 bases, J lost 4 bases, and 5 bases stayed unmatched. The CDR3 extends over 15 amino acids.

This clonotype has a count of ten or more. The rearrangement joins TRBV5-1 to TRBJ2-7; D uncertain. Looked up from germline, CDR1 is SGHRS and CDR2 is YFSETQ. The ends were cut back, 1 base at V and 6 bases at J, with 11 bases in the middle. The CDR3 length is 13 residues. The chain's CDR3 is CASSLLSATEQYV. CDR3 sequence (DNA): TGCGCCAGCAGCTTGCTAAGTGCTACCGAGCAGTACGTC.

This clonotype was seen only a few times. The V and J genes are TRBV5-4 and TRBJ2-5; TRBD2 agrees at 12 bases. This CDR3 is 14 amino acids long. The trim removed 5 bases at V and 5 bases at J, leaving 4 bases unmatched. The germline CDR1 and CDR2 sequences are SGHNT and YYREEE (reference sequence). The CDR3 loop is CASSRTSGDETQYF. The CDR3 DNA follows: TGTGCCAGCAGTCGGACTAGCGGGGACGAGACCCAGTACTTC.